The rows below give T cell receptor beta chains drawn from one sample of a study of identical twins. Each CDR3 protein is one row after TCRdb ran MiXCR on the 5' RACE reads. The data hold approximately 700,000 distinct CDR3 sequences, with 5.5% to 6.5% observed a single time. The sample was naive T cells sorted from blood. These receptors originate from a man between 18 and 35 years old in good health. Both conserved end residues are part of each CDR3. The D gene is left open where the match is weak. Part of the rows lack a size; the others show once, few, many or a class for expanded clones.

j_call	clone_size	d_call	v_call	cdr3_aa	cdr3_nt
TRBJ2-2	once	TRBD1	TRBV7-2	CASSLAWDRANTGELFF	TGTGCCAGCAGCTTAGCATGGGACAGAGCGAACACCGGGGAGCTGTTTTTT
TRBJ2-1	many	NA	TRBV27	CASSLWNLNEQFF	TGTGCCAGCAGTTTGTGGAACCTCAATGAGCAGTTCTTC
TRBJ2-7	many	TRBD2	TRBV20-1	CSALAGVAYEQYF	TGCAGTGCTCTAGCGGGAGTTGCTTACGAGCAGTACTTC
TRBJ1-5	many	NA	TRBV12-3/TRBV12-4	CASRGLGQDQPQHF	TGTGCCAGCAGGGGACTTGGGCAGGATCAGCCCCAGCATTTT
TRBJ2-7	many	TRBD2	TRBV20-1	CSGLAGAYEQYF	TGCAGCGGACTAGCGGGAGCGTACGAGCAGTACTTC
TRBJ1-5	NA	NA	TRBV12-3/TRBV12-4	CASTRAGQLNSNQPQHF	TGTGCCAGCACTCGCGCGGGGCAGCTAAATAGCAATCAGCCCCAGCATTTT
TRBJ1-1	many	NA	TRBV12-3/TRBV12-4	CASRRWDTEAFF	TGTGCCAGCAGACGATGGGACACTGAAGCTTTCTTT
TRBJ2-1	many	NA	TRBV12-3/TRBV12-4	CASKAGLNEQFF	TGTGCCAGCAAAGCGGGCCTCAATGAGCAGTTCTTC
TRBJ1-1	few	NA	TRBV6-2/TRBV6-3	CASVGAANTEAFF	TGTGCCAGTGTCGGGGCGGCCAACACTGAAGCTTTCTTT
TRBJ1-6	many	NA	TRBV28	CASSLVSPPLHF	TGTGCCAGCAGTTTAGTCAGTCCACCCCTCCACTTT
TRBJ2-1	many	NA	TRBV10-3	CAIGEDEQFF	TGTGCCATAGGTGAGGATGAGCAGTTCTTC
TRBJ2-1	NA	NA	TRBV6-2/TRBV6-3	CASSYSTVSYNEQFF	TGTGCCAGCAGTTACTCGACAGTCTCCTACAATGAGCAGTTCTTC
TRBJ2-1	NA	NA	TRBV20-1	CSASSDEEQFF	TGCAGTGCTAGTTCAGACGAAGAGCAGTTCTTC
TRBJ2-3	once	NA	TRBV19	CASSISVGPADTQYF	TGTGCCAGTAGTATATCAGTAGGACCGGCAGATACGCAGTATTTT